One TCR beta chain is described in this entry. The data belong to a study of blood T cell repertoires in COVID-19. The overall study: Samples taken during acute and convalescent COVID-19 were collected in the United States, Italy and Spain. From T cells, B-cell-depleted T cells, or PBMCs came the material, which was cDNA or gDNA.

CDR3 length equals 14 residues. Trimming took off 7 bases at V and 4 bases at J, with 15 bases between the two ends. Germline-derived CDR1 and CDR2 are SNHLY and FYNNEI. How the authors handled the data: The assay estimated nucleated cells by amplifying reference gene primers. The repertoire was sequenced with immunoSEQ multiplex PCR; TCRdb's copy has only in-frame clones and lacks some. D and trimming come from the DNA, and the V and J calls and clone size come from that table. The repertoire holds fewer than 30,000 clones, with roughly 90% as singletons. Sequenced input: peripheral blood. The TCR comes from a human donor with active COVID-19. The donor label of this sample is uncertain. The gene calls are TRBV2 and TRBJ2-3; D ambiguous. The CDR3 here is CASTNPTVPDTQYF. The CDR3 DNA reads as TGTGCCAGCACGAACCCAACTGTTCCAGATACGCAGTATTTT. The entire variable domain, with the rest obtained from reference TRBV2 and TRBJ2-3, is as follows: EPEVTQTPSHQVTQMGQEVILRCVPISNHLYFYWYRQILGQKVEFLVSFYNNEISEKSEIFDDQFSVERPDGSNFTLKIRSTKLEDSAMYFCASTNPTVPDTQYFGPGTRLTVL.